These 26 T cell receptor beta chains were sequenced from one sample in a study of blood T cell repertoires in COVID-19. The table came from immunoSEQ multiplex PCR; TCRdb's copy has only in-frame clones and leaves some out. The sample lists some 530,000 clones, 70% to 90% occurring once. Sequences were obtained from peripheral blood. The receptor source for this set is a human donor in a cohort sampled during active COVID-19.

The rearrangement uses TRBV7-9 and TRBJ2-5, with TRBD1 identical over 9 bases. The CDR3 has 13 amino acids. Germline V gene data show CDR1 as SEHNR and CDR2 as FQNEAQ (reference sequence). V lost 5 bases to trimming and J lost 3 bases; unmatched junction nucleotides: 1. CDR3 bases: TGTGCCAGCAGCAGGGACAGGGAAGAGACCCAGTACTTC. Translated: CASSRDREETQYF.

The gene calls are TRBV3-1 (or the pseudogene TRBV3-2) and TRBJ1-1; D is unclear. Per germline, CDR1 LGHDT and CDR2 YNNKEL (reference sequence). Trimming left V 3 bases short and J 1 base short, with 12 bases between. CDR3 length: 15 amino acids. The CDR3 loop is CASSQTNQANTEAFF. The CDR3 coding sequence is TGTGCCAGCAGCCAGACGAACCAGGCGAACACTGAAGCTTTCTTT.

CDR3 nucleotide sequence: TGCGCCAGCAGCTTGGAATTGCTAGCGGGAGGGGAAACAGATACGCAGTATTTT. This codes for CASSLELLAGGETDTQYF. The V gene is TRBV5-1, the J gene TRBJ2-3, with TRBD2 identical over 12 bases. The CDR3 is 18 amino acids. Germline CDR1 and CDR2: SGHRS and YFSETQ. V was pared by 0 bases and J by 3 bases, with 8 bases of the junction left unmatched. Complete variable domain (other parts from reference TRBV5-1 and TRBJ2-3): KAGVTQTPRYLIKTRGQQVTLSCSPISGHRSVSWYQQTPGQGLQFLFEYFSETQRNKGNFPGRFSGRQFSNSRSEMNVSTLELGDSALYLCASSLELLAGGETDTQYFGPGTRLTVL.

The V call is TRBV5-4, the J call TRBJ2-1; 16 nucleotides line up with TRBD2. The trim removed 1 base at V and 4 bases at J, leaving 2 bases unmatched. The CDR3 length is 17 residues. The germline gives CDR1 SGHNT, CDR2 YYREEE (reference sequence). The DNA of the CDR3 is TGTGCCAGCAGCTTGAAGGGACTAGCGGGAGGGTACAATGAGCAGTTCTTC. This encodes CASSLKGLAGGYNEQFF.

The genes are TRBV5-1 and TRBJ1-1, with 11 bases fitting TRBD1. Germline V gene data show CDR1 as SGHRS and CDR2 as YFSETQ. This CDR3 region has 14 residues. V lost 2 bases to trimming and J lost 4 bases; unmatched junction nucleotides: 1. CDR3 region: CASSLGQGATEAFF. CDR3 coding DNA: TGCGCCAGCAGCTTAGGACAGGGGGCCACTGAAGCTTTCTTT.

V usage is TRBV7-2 and J usage is TRBJ1-2, with 8 bases fitting TRBD1. Germline-derived CDR1 and CDR2 are SGHTA and FQGNSA. The CDR3 consists of 15 residues. V lost 5 bases and J lost 2; bases outside the gene matches: 7. The DNA for the CDR3 is TGTGCCAGCAGCCTACGGACAGGGCAAAACTATGGCTACACCTTC. Residues: CASSLRTGQNYGYTF.

For this clone: Different DNA sequences within this sample yield the same CDR3. V is TRBV28 and J is TRBJ2-7; 8 bases map to TRBD2. The V and J ends lost 1 base and 5 bases, in that order; junction bases with no gene match: 10. Germline CDR1 reads MDHEN; CDR2 reads SYDVKM. This CDR3 contains 16 residues. DNA for the CDR3: TGTGCCAGCAGTTTATCCCCCAGAGCGGGAGTCCACGAGCAGTACTTC. Amino acids: CASSLSPRAGVHEQYF.

The chain is built from TRBV12-5 and TRBJ2-5; TRBD1 is a possible D gene (8 bases). The V gene's germline CDR1 is LGHNT and CDR2 FRNRAP. The germline V and J ends were trimmed by 1 base and 5 bases, with 14 bases remaining between them. The CDR3 consists of 15 residues. The CDR3, as DNA: TGTGCTAGTGGTTTGGCGACAGGGGAGGGGGAGACCCAGTACTTC. This translates into CASGLATGEGETQYF.

V usage is TRBV28 and J usage is TRBJ1-2; TRBD1 is a possible D gene (5 bases). The germline V and J ends were trimmed by 5 bases and 3 bases, with 16 bases remaining between them. CDR1 MDHEN and CDR2 SYDVKM come from the germline V gene. This CDR3 region has 15 residues. CDR3 in DNA: TGTGCCAGCAGTCCAGTATCAGGGCAGGACTATGGCTACACCTTC. Translating it yields CASSPVSGQDYGYTF.

This clone was detected only a few times. CDR3 DNA: TGCGCCAGCAGCTCCGGGACTAGCTCAGATACGCAGTATTTT. Translating it yields CASSSGTSSDTQYF. The chain recombines TRBV5-1 with TRBJ2-3; 9 bases align to TRBD2. The germline V gene encodes CDR1 SGHRS and CDR2 YFSETQ. The CDR3 loop spans 14 amino acids. V was clipped by 3 bases and J by 4 bases; unmatched bases: 3.

The chain links TRBV5-1 to TRBJ2-5; D not resolved. Germline V gene sequence: CDR1 SGHRS, CDR2 YFSETQ. The length of the CDR3 is 14 residues. V lost 2 bases and J 2 bases, leaving 10 bases between the germline ends. The CDR3 DNA reads as TGCGCCAGCAGCTTCGCCGAGTCTCAAGAGACCCAGTACTTC. Translation: CASSFAESQETQYF.

The chain recombines TRBV14 with TRBJ2-7; tentatively, D is TRBD2 (6 bases). The CDR3 totals 14 residues. The V gene's germline CDR1 is SGHDN and CDR2 FVKESK. Trimming pared 1 base from V and 0 bases from J, leaving 7 bases between. The CDR3 sequence is CASSQAGGSYEQYF. Written as DNA, the CDR3 is TGTGCCAGCAGCCAAGCCGGGGGCTCCTACGAGCAGTACTTC.

This clone was recorded many times. The chain uses TRBV5-1 and TRBJ1-5; 8 bases are shared with TRBD1. The CDR3 extends over 16 amino acids. Per the germline V gene, CDR1 is SGHRS and CDR2 is YFSETQ. Losses at the gene ends were 4 bases for V and 6 bases for J; bases not matched to a gene: 12. The CDR3 nucleotides are TGCGCCAGCAGCGTAAACGGACAGGGTATCGGTCAGCCCCAGCATTTT. Its translation: CASSVNGQGIGQPQHF.

The chain has TRBV14 and TRBJ2-3; D is unresolved. Germline values: CDR1 SGHDN, CDR2 FVKESK. The CDR3 totals 12 residues. Trimming left V 2 bases short and J 6 bases short, with 6 bases between. CDR3 bases: TGTGCCAGCAGCCAACAGTGGGATACGCAGTATTTT. Its protein is CASSQQWDTQYF.

This chain connects TRBV5-5 to TRBJ2-1, with 7 bases that match TRBD2. Germline trimming cut 4 bases from V and 4 bases from J; bases unmatched to any gene: 8. CDR1 and CDR2 from the germline V gene are SGHKS and YYEKEE (reference sequence). The CDR3 consists of 15 residues. CDR3 bases: TGTGCCAGCAGCGCGACTAGCTGGGCTTACAATGAGCAGTTCTTC. Amino acids: CASSATSWAYNEQFF.

The chain links TRBV7-3 to TRBJ2-3; 8 bases are a match to TRBD2. The CDR3 covers 16 residues. V shed 2 bases and J 1 base; nucleotides not matched to a gene: 5. Germline CDR1 is SGHTA and CDR2 is FQGTGA. The DNA of the CDR3 is TGTGCCAGCAGCTTAGGCGGGAGGAAGGGCACAGATACGCAGTATTTT. Translated: CASSLGGRKGTDTQYF.

J is TRBJ2-1 and V is TRBV3-1 (or the pseudogene TRBV3-2), with D unresolved. V was trimmed by 2 bases and J by 5 bases, leaving 4 bases between them. The germline CDR1 and CDR2 sequences are LGHDT and YNNKEL (reference sequence). The CDR3 covers 12 residues. CDR3 nucleotide sequence: TGTGCCAGCAGCCAAACTGACAATGAGCAGTTCTTC. This sequence encodes CASSQTDNEQFF.

The chain recombines TRBV6-5 with TRBJ2-7, with TRBD1 matching 9 bases. The CDR3 extends over 14 amino acids. CDR1 MNHEY and CDR2 SVGAGI come from the germline V gene. Germline trimming cut 6 bases from V and 2 bases from J; bases unmatched to any gene: 5. As DNA, the CDR3 is TGTGCCAGCAGGAGGGACAGGGCGACCTACGAGCAGTACTTC. Translated: CASRRDRATYEQYF.

The V and J genes are TRBV9 and TRBJ1-1; possible D gene TRBD1, 5 bases. Germline CDR1 and CDR2: SGDLS and YYNGEE. V was pared by 2 bases and J by 4 bases, with 18 bases between. The CDR3 covers 16 residues. The CDR3 loop is CASSVSFRDRGTEAFF. CDR3 sequence (DNA): TGTGCCAGCAGCGTCTCCTTCAGGGATAGGGGCACTGAAGCTTTCTTT.

Only a few counts were recorded for this clone. The chain has TRBV5-5 and TRBJ1-5; maybe TRBD1 (5 bases). Looked up from germline, CDR1 is SGHKS and CDR2 is YYEKEE (reference sequence). Trimming left V 3 bases short and J 4 bases short, with 14 bases between. The CDR3 contains 15 residues. CDR3: CASSWVGGTNQPQHF. The CDR3 DNA reads TGTGCCAGCAGCTGGGTTGGGGGGACGAATCAGCCCCAGCATTTT.

The rearrangement uses TRBV19 and TRBJ2-7; 10 bases align to TRBD1. Unmatched junction bases numbered 12, after V lost 10 bases and J lost 3 bases. CDR3 length: 15 amino acids. Germline assignment: CDR1 LNHDA and CDR2 SQIVND (reference sequence). CDR3 sequence reads: CATRDARDRGYEQYF. The CDR3 DNA sequence: TGTGCCACTCGAGACGCCCGGGACAGGGGCTACGAGCAGTACTTC.

CDR3: CASSYGEGDQETQYF. The CDR3 DNA is TGTGCCAGCAGTTATGGTGAGGGGGACCAAGAGACCCAGTACTTC. The chain recombines TRBV6-2 or TRBV6-3 with TRBJ2-5, with D maybe TRBD1 (6 bases). The CDR3 sequence is 15 residues long. Trimming took 3 bases from V and 0 from J, leaving 11 bases between them. Germline V lookup: CDR1 MNHEY, CDR2 SVGEGT.

This chain connects TRBV9 to TRBJ2-7; possibly TRBD1 for D (6 bases). CDR3 length equals 14 residues. Germline V gene sequence: CDR1 SGDLS, CDR2 YYNGEE. With 0 bases removed from V and 7 bases from J, the gap between germline ends came to 14 bases. The CDR3 DNA follows: TGTGCCAGCAGCGTAGGGGTTCACAGGGAAGAGCAGTACTTC. It yields the protein CASSVGVHREEQYF.

This clone was picked up a small number of times. The chain has TRBV27 and TRBJ1-5, with D uncertain. Trimming left V 3 bases short and J 4 bases short, with 4 bases between. Germline values: CDR1 MNHEY, CDR2 SMNVEV (reference sequence). The CDR3 has 12 amino acids. The CDR3 reads CASSFFNQPQHF. The CDR3 DNA sequence: TGTGCCAGCAGTTTCTTTAATCAGCCCCAGCATTTT.

The V call is TRBV19, the J call TRBJ1-6, with D possibly matching TRBD1 (6 bases). The germline V gene has CDR1 LNHDA and CDR2 SQIVND (reference sequence). CDR3 length equals 15 residues. Trimming shortened V by 0 bases and J by 13 bases, and 16 bases separated the two germline ends. The CDR3 sequence is CASSIDYRVANPLHF. In DNA, the CDR3 is TGTGCCAGTAGTATAGATTACAGGGTCGCCAATCCCCTCCACTTT. The full variable domain, rest sourced from reference TRBV19 and TRBJ1-6, is DGGITQSPKYLFRKEGQNVTLSCEQNLNHDAMYWYRQDPGQGLRLIYYSQIVNDFQKGDIAEGYSVSREKKESFPLTVTSAQKNPTAFYLCASSIDYRVANPLHFGNGTRLTVT.

This clone was seen once. This rearrangement joins TRBV30 to TRBJ1-2; unclear D gene. The germline V and J ends were trimmed by 0 bases and 4 bases, with 12 bases remaining between them. In germline, CDR1 is GTSNPN, CDR2 SVGIG (reference sequence). The CDR3 covers 14 residues. The CDR3 reads CAWSVMRFSYGYTF. As DNA, the CDR3 is TGTGCCTGGAGTGTAATGAGGTTTTCCTATGGCTACACCTTC.